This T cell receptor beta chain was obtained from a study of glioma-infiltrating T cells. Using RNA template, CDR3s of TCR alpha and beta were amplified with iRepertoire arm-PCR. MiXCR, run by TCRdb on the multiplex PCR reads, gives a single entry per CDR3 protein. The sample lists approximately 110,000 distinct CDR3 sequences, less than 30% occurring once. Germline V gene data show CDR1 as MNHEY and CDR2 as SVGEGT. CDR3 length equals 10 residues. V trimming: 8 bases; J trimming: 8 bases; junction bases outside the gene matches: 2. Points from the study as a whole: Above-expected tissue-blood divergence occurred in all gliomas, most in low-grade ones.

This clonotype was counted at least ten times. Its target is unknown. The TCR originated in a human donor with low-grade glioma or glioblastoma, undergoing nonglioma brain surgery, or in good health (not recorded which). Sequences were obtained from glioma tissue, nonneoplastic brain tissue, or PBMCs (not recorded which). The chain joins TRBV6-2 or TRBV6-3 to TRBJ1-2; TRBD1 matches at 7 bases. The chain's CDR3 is CASGTAGYTF. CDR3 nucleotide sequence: TGTGCCAGCGGGACAGCGGGCTACACCTTC.